This paragraph reports one TCR beta chain. This sample was taken from a study of shared clonotypes between healthy human individuals. Sequenced by immunoSEQ multiplex PCR; TCRdb stores in-frame clones only, minus some. This table has roughly 2.2 million clones, around 92% appearing once. V was shortened by 2 bases and J by 4 bases, with 11 bases between the two germline ends. CDR1 is MNHNY, CDR2 SVGAGI, per germline (reference sequence). The CDR3 has 14 amino acids. Specimen: naive CD4+ T cells from PBMCs. Subset meaning: CD45RA+ positively selected. This rearrangement joins TRBV6-6 to TRBJ1-1, with D possibly TRBD1 on 5 matching bases. The clonotype originates from a man between 18 and 29 years old in good health. Some clones in this sample may be carry-over from other donors' samples. CDR3 DNA sequence: TGTGCCAGCAGTTACGGGGGGGGAAGCACTGAAGCTTTCTTT. Translation: CASSYGGGSTEAFF.